These T cell receptor beta chains were read from a single sample in a study of cytomegalovirus exposure and HLA in healthy donors. Libraries were prepared by immunoSEQ multiplex PCR; TCRdb keeps only in-frame clonotypes and omits some of them. This table has around 300,000 clones, 65% to 85% appearing once. The sample comprised PBMCs. The receptor set was obtained from a female donor in good health and CMV-seronegative. Each CDR3 is given with its conserved first and last residue. Fields, in order: V gene, clone size, J gene, D gene, CDR3 protein, CDR3 DNA. A D gene is named only where the DNA matches it firmly. Rows may omit the clone size; those that give it use once, few, many or a size class.

v_call: TRBV5-6
clone_size: -
j_call: TRBJ1-1
d_call: -
cdr3_aa: CASSRGRGEAFF
cdr3_nt: TGTGCCAGCAGCCGCGGTCGGGGTGAAGCTTTCTTT

v_call: TRBV15
clone_size: -
j_call: TRBJ2-1
d_call: TRBD2
cdr3_aa: CATSRDLGGSVNEQFF
cdr3_nt: TGTGCCACCAGCAGAGATCTGGGCGGGAGTGTCAATGAGCAGTTCTTC

v_call: TRBV7-7
clone_size: -
j_call: TRBJ2-3
d_call: TRBD2
cdr3_aa: CASSPGTSLRDTQYF
cdr3_nt: TGTGCTAGCAGCCCAGGGACTAGCCTTAGGGATACGCAGTATTTT

v_call: TRBV14
clone_size: few
j_call: TRBJ2-5
d_call: -
cdr3_aa: CASSPTGWTQYF
cdr3_nt: TGTGCCAGCAGCCCCACCGGTTGGACCCAGTACTTC

v_call: TRBV2
clone_size: -
j_call: TRBJ2-2
d_call: TRBD1
cdr3_aa: CASSPRTGGQTGELFF
cdr3_nt: TGTGCCAGCAGTCCCCGGACAGGGGGCCAAACCGGGGAGCTGTTTTTT

v_call: TRBV27
clone_size: once
j_call: TRBJ2-5
d_call: TRBD2
cdr3_aa: CASSSLETTSGLQETQYF
cdr3_nt: TGTGCCAGCAGTTCCCTCGAAACGACTAGCGGGCTGCAAGAGACCCAGTACTTC

v_call: TRBV5-6
clone_size: -
j_call: TRBJ2-3
d_call: -
cdr3_aa: CASSLDILSTGTQYF
cdr3_nt: TGTGCCAGCAGCTTGGATATACTGAGCACAGGTACGCAGTATTTT

v_call: TRBV13
clone_size: -
j_call: TRBJ2-1
d_call: -
cdr3_aa: CASSNGVEGSNEQFF
cdr3_nt: TGTGCCAGCAGTAATGGGGTCGAGGGCTCCAATGAGCAGTTCTTC

v_call: TRBV28
clone_size: -
j_call: TRBJ2-3
d_call: -
cdr3_aa: CASSRQDLITDTQYF
cdr3_nt: TGTGCCAGCAGCCGACAGGATCTTATTACAGATACGCAGTATTTT

v_call: TRBV19
clone_size: -
j_call: TRBJ2-7
d_call: -
cdr3_aa: CASSAPSREQYF
cdr3_nt: TGTGCCAGTAGTGCCCCTAGTCGCGAGCAGTACTTC

v_call: TRBV7-8
clone_size: -
j_call: TRBJ1-5
d_call: TRBD1
cdr3_aa: CASSLWDRGNQPQHF
cdr3_nt: TGTGCCAGCAGCTTATGGGACAGGGGCAATCAGCCCCAGCATTTT

v_call: TRBV10-3
clone_size: -
j_call: TRBJ2-2
d_call: TRBD2
cdr3_aa: CAISESPAGGPGELFF
cdr3_nt: TGTGCCATCAGTGAGTCCCCAGCGGGAGGCCCCGGGGAGCTGTTTTTT

v_call: TRBV6-6
clone_size: few
j_call: TRBJ2-1
d_call: -
cdr3_aa: CASSREPSGQFF
cdr3_nt: TGTGCCAGCAGCAGGGAACCTTCGGGGCAGTTCTTC

v_call: TRBV15
clone_size: -
j_call: TRBJ2-7
d_call: -
cdr3_aa: CATSRDRWRDGEQYF
cdr3_nt: TGTGCCACCAGCAGAGATCGGTGGCGGGACGGGGAGCAGTACTTC

v_call: TRBV19
clone_size: -
j_call: TRBJ2-7
d_call: -
cdr3_aa: CASRQTGAYEQYF
cdr3_nt: TGTGCCAGTAGACAAACAGGAGCCTACGAGCAGTACTTC

v_call: TRBV10-3
clone_size: -
j_call: TRBJ2-7
d_call: -
cdr3_aa: CAISTSSGYEQYF
cdr3_nt: TGTGCCATCAGCACGAGTAGCGGCTACGAGCAGTACTTC

v_call: TRBV2
clone_size: -
j_call: TRBJ2-3
d_call: -
cdr3_aa: CATERYTDTQYF
cdr3_nt: TGTGCCACCGAGAGGTACACAGATACGCAGTATTTT

v_call: TRBV6-1
clone_size: -
j_call: TRBJ2-1
d_call: -
cdr3_aa: CASKSSGANEQFF
cdr3_nt: TGTGCCAGCAAAAGTTCAGGGGCCAATGAGCAGTTCTTC

v_call: TRBV15
clone_size: -
j_call: TRBJ2-5
d_call: TRBD1
cdr3_aa: CATSRRRQGMSKTQYF
cdr3_nt: TGTGCCACCAGCAGACGCCGACAGGGGATGTCGAAGACCCAGTACTTC

v_call: TRBV11-3
clone_size: -
j_call: TRBJ2-1
d_call: -
cdr3_aa: CASSLGQGSYNEQFF
cdr3_nt: TGTGCCAGCAGCTTAGGCCAGGGGTCCTACAATGAGCAGTTCTTC

v_call: TRBV19
clone_size: -
j_call: TRBJ2-3
d_call: TRBD2
cdr3_aa: CASSIVLAGVDTQYF
cdr3_nt: TGTGCCAGTAGTATTGTGCTAGCGGGAGTTGATACGCAGTATTTT

v_call: TRBV11-2
clone_size: -
j_call: TRBJ2-1
d_call: TRBD2
cdr3_aa: CASSLTGTSGSYEQFF
cdr3_nt: TGTGCCAGCAGCTTAACCGGGACTAGCGGGAGTTATGAGCAGTTCTTC

v_call: TRBV6-1
clone_size: few
j_call: TRBJ2-3
d_call: -
cdr3_aa: CASSQGVTTDTQYF
cdr3_nt: TGTGCCAGCAGTCAGGGTGTCACCACAGATACGCAGTATTTT

v_call: TRBV7-9
clone_size: -
j_call: TRBJ1-1
d_call: -
cdr3_aa: CSSSLGTGEAFF
cdr3_nt: TGTTCCAGCAGCTTAGGCACAGGTGAGGCTTTCTTT

v_call: TRBV6-5
clone_size: -
j_call: TRBJ2-2
d_call: -
cdr3_aa: CAERAPAGELFF
cdr3_nt: TGTGCCGAGAGGGCCCCCGCCGGGGAGCTGTTTTTT

v_call: TRBV30
clone_size: few
j_call: TRBJ2-5
d_call: TRBD2
cdr3_aa: CAWSVGGGPTETQYF
cdr3_nt: TGTGCCTGGAGTGTTGGGGGAGGGCCGACGGAGACCCAGTACTTC

v_call: TRBV7-9
clone_size: -
j_call: TRBJ1-1
d_call: TRBD1
cdr3_aa: CASSLGQNTKAFF
cdr3_nt: TGTGCCAGCAGCCTGGGACAGAACACTAAAGCTTTCTTT

v_call: TRBV19
clone_size: -
j_call: TRBJ1-4
d_call: -
cdr3_aa: CASSITSGKLFF
cdr3_nt: TGTGCCAGTAGTATAACCTCGGGAAAACTGTTTTTT

v_call: TRBV15
clone_size: -
j_call: TRBJ2-7
d_call: TRBD2
cdr3_aa: CATSRDLSGGSYEQYF
cdr3_nt: TGTGCCACCAGCCGGGACCTCTCGGGGGGCTCCTACGAGCAGTACTTC

v_call: TRBV7-9
clone_size: few
j_call: TRBJ2-1
d_call: TRBD2
cdr3_aa: CASSSDPGLAWSSYNEQFF
cdr3_nt: TGTGCCAGCAGCTCCGACCCGGGACTAGCGTGGAGCTCCTACAATGAGCAGTTCTTC

v_call: TRBV11-2
clone_size: -
j_call: TRBJ2-1
d_call: -
cdr3_aa: CASSQEGASTSRIYNEQFF
cdr3_nt: TGTGCCAGCAGCCAGGAGGGAGCGAGTACCTCACGAATATACAATGAGCAGTTCTTC

v_call: TRBV7-9
clone_size: -
j_call: TRBJ2-2
d_call: TRBD2
cdr3_aa: CASSLGLAGAGELFF
cdr3_nt: TGTGCCAGCAGCCTAGGACTAGCGGGAGCCGGGGAGCTGTTTTTT

v_call: TRBV4-1
clone_size: -
j_call: TRBJ2-1
d_call: -
cdr3_aa: CASSQGTSAHNEQFF
cdr3_nt: TGCGCCAGCAGCCAAGGGACTTCAGCTCACAATGAGCAGTTCTTC

v_call: TRBV14
clone_size: -
j_call: TRBJ1-1
d_call: -
cdr3_aa: CASSQGVRDGTEAFF
cdr3_nt: TGTGCCAGCAGCCAAGGCGTCAGGGATGGCACTGAAGCTTTCTTT

v_call: TRBV19
clone_size: -
j_call: TRBJ2-6
d_call: TRBD1
cdr3_aa: CATHDGTGLFSGANVLTF
cdr3_nt: TGTGCCACCCACGATGGGACAGGACTTTTCTCTGGGGCCAACGTCCTGACTTTC

v_call: TRBV19
clone_size: -
j_call: TRBJ1-2
d_call: TRBD1
cdr3_aa: CASSRPGQGADGYTF
cdr3_nt: TGTGCCAGTAGTAGGCCGGGACAGGGGGCTGATGGCTACACCTTC

v_call: TRBV27
clone_size: -
j_call: TRBJ1-1
d_call: -
cdr3_aa: CASSRRENTEAFF
cdr3_nt: TGTGCCAGCAGCCGTAGAGAGAACACTGAAGCTTTCTTT

v_call: TRBV27
clone_size: few
j_call: TRBJ1-6
d_call: -
cdr3_aa: CASTPSSLTGNSPLHF
cdr3_nt: TGTGCCAGCACCCCCTCCTCCCTGACAGGTAATTCACCCCTCCACTTT

v_call: TRBV7-2
clone_size: few
j_call: TRBJ2-5
d_call: TRBD2
cdr3_aa: CASSLGGGLAETQYF
cdr3_nt: TGTGCCAGCAGCTTAGGCGGGGGACTAGCGGAGACCCAGTACTTC